The 14 T cell receptor beta chains presented below share a single source sample, sequenced in a study of tumor-infiltrating lymphocytes in primary liver carcinoma. A constant-region primer primed TCR beta cDNA synthesis from roughly 500 ng of total RNA. ARM-PCR was slightly modified, and three nested multiplex PCR rounds with it gave rise to the TCR beta libraries. TRBV1-TRBV30 forward primers paired with a C-beta reverse primer were used in the first two PCR rounds, which ran roughly 9 cycles each. TCRdb recomputed calls from the multiplex PCR reads with MiXCR, one row per CDR3 protein. The sample yields fewer than 250,000 distinct CDR3 sequences, around four fifths seen once. Co-extracted RNA and DNA came from about 20-30 mg of unsorted bulk tissue. The source material was tumor tissue from primary liver carcinoma. These receptors came from a man in his forties with primary liver carcinoma and hepatitis B virus infection.

As regards this clonotype: In this CDR3 the conserved last residue, phenylalanine or tryptophan, is missing, so a read error is likely. V usage is TRBV11-2 and J usage is TRBJ1-1; D perhaps matches TRBD1 (5 bases). The CDR3 loop spans 13 amino acids. Germline assignment: CDR1 SGHAT and CDR2 FQNNGV. The V gene lost 10 bases and the J gene lost 1 base, with 13 bases spanning the gap. The CDR3 here is CANSLGGNTEAFL. DNA of the CDR3: TGTGCCAACAGTTTGGGGGGGAACACTGAAGCTTTCTTA.

This chain joins TRBV11-1 and TRBJ1-6, with D unclear. The V and J ends lost 5 bases and 8 bases respectively, with 10 bases between them. Germline CDR1 SGHAT, CDR2 FQDESV (reference sequence). The CDR3 consists of 13 residues. CDR3 sequence: CASSRILDSPLHF. The CDR3, as DNA: TGTGCCAGCAGCCGGATACTCGATTCACCCCTCCACTTT.

In this sample, this clonotype turned up many times. The gene calls are TRBV29-1 and TRBJ2-1; 7 nucleotides line up with TRBD2. The germline V gene encodes CDR1 SQVTM and CDR2 ANQGSEA. The CDR3 covers 14 residues. V shed 7 bases, J shed 3 bases, and the junction held 9 bases outside the gene matches. This chain's CDR3 is CSGTVSGIYNEQFF. In DNA form, the CDR3 reads TGCAGCGGGACTGTGAGCGGGATCTACAATGAGCAGTTCTTC.

As for this clonotype: A read error may produce the germline difference seen at one junction end. This sequence joins TRBV5-1 and TRBJ2-1, with 7 bases that match TRBD2. The CDR3 is 15 residues long. From germline, CDR1 is SGHRS and CDR2 YFSETQ. In DNA form, the CDR3 reads TGCCCCAGTAGCAGCTGCACTAGCGACAATAATGAGCAGTTCTTC. It specifies CPSSSCTSDNNEQFF. Looking up the rest from reference TRBV5-1 and TRBJ2-1 gives the full variable domain: KAGVTQTPRYLIKTRGQQVTLSCSPISGHRSVSWYQQTPGQGLQFLFEYFSETQRNKGNFPGRFSGRQFSNSRSEMNVSTLELGDSALYLCPSSSCTSDNNEQFFGPGTRLTVL.

Comments on this clonotype: The missing conserved phenylalanine or tryptophan at the end of this CDR3 makes a read error likely. The chain joins TRBV11-1 to TRBJ2-4, with 8 positions matching TRBD2. In germline, CDR1 is SGHAT, CDR2 FQDESV (reference sequence). The CDR3 loop spans 17 amino acids. CDR3 bases: TGTACCAGCAGCTTTCCCGGGACTAGTGGGATCAAAAACATTCAGTACTTG. It translates to CTSSFPGTSGIKNIQYL.

To note about this clonotype: Compared with germline, one end of the junction differs, possibly owing to a read error. This chain uses TRBV11-3 with TRBJ2-3; 9 positions match TRBD2. The CDR3 has 16 amino acids. Looked up from germline, CDR1 is SGHNT and CDR2 is YENEEA. The CDR3 region has the DNA TGTGCCAGTAGCGGCAGCCCGGCGGGAGGGGTGGATAGGCAGTATTTC. Protein sequence: CASSGSPAGGVDRQYF.

Concerning this clonotype: One base away lies a much larger clone, so this may be a sequencing read error. The V and J genes are TRBV7-9 and TRBJ1-2; 12 bases match TRBD1. From germline, CDR1 is SEHNR and CDR2 FQNEAQ (reference sequence). The CDR3 length is 15 residues. The CDR3 region is CASSFPGQGAGGDTF. The CDR3, as DNA: TGTGCCAGCAGCTTCCCGGGACAGGGGGCAGGTGGCGACACCTTC.

Details on this clonotype: Possible read error: a much larger clone is one base away. The chain links TRBV7-9 to TRBJ2-3, with D possibly matching TRBD2 (6 bases). Germline CDR1 and CDR2: SEHNR and FQNEAQ (reference sequence). CDR3 length: 15 residues. In DNA, the CDR3 is TGTGCCAGCAGTTCTTCCTGGGGGACTTCAGATGCGCAGTATTTT. Its translation: CASSSSWGTSDAQYF.

Of note for this clonotype: Compared with germline, one end of the junction differs, possibly owing to a read error. The chain uses TRBV6-6 and TRBJ2-7; D is possibly TRBD1 (6 bases). Germline assignment: CDR1 MNHNY and CDR2 SVGAGI (reference sequence). The CDR3 covers 17 residues. CDR3 sequence reads: CASSRGRNGQNLYEQYF. In DNA, the CDR3 is TGTGCCAGCAGCCGAGGCAGAAACGGACAGAATTTATACGAGCAATATTTC.

The V and J genes are TRBV11-2 and TRBJ2-5; D unclear. The V end was cut by 2 bases, the J end by 2 bases, with 9 bases between. The CDR3 runs 14 residues. Germline assignment: CDR1 SGHAT and CDR2 FQNNGV. The CDR3 bases are TGTGCCAGCAGCTTAACGAATGTGCAAGAGACCCAGTACTTC. The encoded protein is CASSLTNVQETQYF.

V gene TRBV11-2 combines with J gene TRBJ2-3; D is unclear. V gave up 5 bases and J gave up 3 bases, with 27 bases separating them. Germline V lookup: CDR1 SGHAT, CDR2 FQNNGV. This CDR3 spans 19 amino acids. The CDR3 region is CASSRSPRPARERTDTQYF. CDR3 DNA: TGTGCCAGCAGCCGATCGCCGAGACCAGCCAGAGAGAGGACAGATACGCAGTATTTT.

This chain links TRBV5-8 with TRBJ2-3, with TRBD2 matching over 13 bases. The V segment lost 4 bases and the J segment 2 bases; nucleotides outside the gene matches: 13. The CDR3 extends over 19 amino acids. Germline CDR1 is SGHTS and CDR2 is YDEGEE. As DNA, the CDR3 is TGTGCCAGCAGCAGAGGACTAGCGGGAGAGTACAAGAACACAGATACGCAGTATTTT. Translating gives CASSRGLAGEYKNTDTQYF.

Notes on this clonotype: Its ends do not fully match the called genes, so a read error is possible. The genes are TRBV11-3 and TRBJ1-5; possibly TRBD1 for D (5 bases). The length of the CDR3 is 14 residues. Germline lookup yields CDR1 SGHNT and CDR2 YENEEA. The DNA of the CDR3 is TGTGCCAGCAGTGACAGCTATAGTATTCAGCCCCAGAATTTT. This codes for CASSDSYSIQPQNF.

As concerns this clonotype: A much larger clone lies one base from this, so it may be a read error. J is TRBJ2-1 and V is TRBV28; no definite D call. The germline V gene has CDR1 MDHEN and CDR2 SYDVKM. This CDR3 contains 12 residues. The CDR3 bases are TGTGCCAGCTCCCAGCTGAACAATGGGCAGTTCTTC. Encoded protein: CASSQLNNGQFF.